The source of this T cell receptor (beta chain) is a study of patients and donors after allogeneic stem cell transplantation. The CDR3 extends over 19 amino acids. CDR1 is PRHDT and CDR2 is FYEKMQ in the germline V gene (reference sequence). The V segment lost 5 bases and the J segment 2 bases; nucleotides outside the gene matches: 15. This clonotype appeared a few times. TCRdb ran MiXCR on the RT-PCR reads and lists one entry per CDR3 protein. The sample includes roughly 40,000 distinct CDR3 sequences, about 30% seen only once; the top ten take approximately 75%. The chain has TRBV13 and TRBJ2-3; 11 positions match TRBD2. This clonotype was sampled from a human donor who was either an allogeneic HSCT recipient or a stem cell or donor lymphocyte infusion donor (not recorded which). It is not recorded whose cells these are; they may come from a transplant donor. Sequencing was performed on blood, either unsorted or a sorted T cell fraction (not recorded which). The CDR3 DNA follows: TGTGCCAGCAGCCCCAGAGCGGGACTAGCGGAGGTCCCCACAGATACGCAGTATTTT. It encodes CASSPRAGLAEVPTDTQYF.